This is a list of T cell receptor beta chains from one sample in a study of shared clonotypes between healthy human individuals. Measured with immunoSEQ multiplex PCR; TCRdb has only the in-frame clones, and not every one. The sample consists of some 1,100,000 clones, roughly 74% of them appearing once. The source material was memory CD4+ T cells from PBMCs. Receptors were obtained from a man younger than 30 in good health. Some clones in this sample may be carry-over from other donors' samples. CDR3s include the opening cysteine and the closing phenylalanine or tryptophan. The D gene is left open where the match is weak. Clone size is given for some rows only: seen once, a few or many times, or a class if the clone is expanded.

size | J | D | V | DNA | CDR3
- | TRBJ2-7 | TRBD1 | TRBV7-8 | TGTGCCAGCAGTCCCCCTTTCCGGGACAGGGGTATGGGGGAGCAGTACTTC | CASSPPFRDRGMGEQYF
- | TRBJ2-7 | - | TRBV30 | TGTGCCTGGAGTGAAGGGGGCGAGCAGTACTTC | CAWSEGGEQYF
many | TRBJ1-3 | - | TRBV5-4 | TGTGCCAGCAGCTTACGGTCCGGAAACACCATATATTTT | CASSLRSGNTIYF
- | TRBJ1-1 | TRBD1 | TRBV7-9 | TGTGCCAGCAGCCCAAGGACAGGACTAACAACTGAAGCTTTCTTT | CASSPRTGLTTEAFF
few | TRBJ2-2 | - | TRBV7-9 | TGTGCCAGCAGCTCAGAGGGATCCAGCTCCCCCGGGGAGCTGTTTTTT | CASSSEGSSSPGELFF
- | TRBJ2-5 | - | TRBV5-8 | TGTGCCAGCAGCCGGATGGCGGCAGAGACCCAGTACTTC | CASSRMAAETQYF
- | TRBJ2-1 | - | TRBV10-3 | TGTGCCATCAGTGACCCCGGCAGGGGTAGCTCCTACAATGAGCAGTTCTTC | CAISDPGRGSSYNEQFF
- | TRBJ1-4 | TRBD1 | TRBV4-3 | TGCGCCAGCAGCCAAGATGGGACAGGGCATGAAAAACTGTTTTTT | CASSQDGTGHEKLFF
- | TRBJ2-7 | - | TRBV5-1 | TGCGCCAGCAGCAGAGCAGTAGGCGAGCAGTACTTC | CASSRAVGEQYF
- | TRBJ2-3 | - | TRBV25-1 | TGTGCCAGCAGGGGTAGCACAGATACGCAGTATTTT | CASRGSTDTQYF
- | TRBJ1-1 | TRBD1 | TRBV9 | TGTGCCAGCAGTCGACAGGGGGCTTGGGACACTGAAGCTTTCTTT | CASSRQGAWDTEAFF
once | TRBJ2-1 | - | TRBV7-2 | TGTGCCAGCAGCTACCCCCTCGCTCGGGCCAATGAGCAGTTCTTC | CASSYPLARANEQFF
- | TRBJ1-2 | TRBD1 | TRBV2 | TGTGCCAGCAGGGGACAGGGCCCGGGCTATGGCTACACCTTC | CASRGQGPGYGYTF
- | TRBJ2-1 | TRBD2 | TRBV19 | TGTGCCAGTAGGGGACTAGCGCCTAATGAGCAGTTCTTC | CASRGLAPNEQFF
- | TRBJ2-1 | - | TRBV2 | TGTGCCAGCAGCCCCCTATCAGGCTACAATGAGCAGTTCTTC | CASSPLSGYNEQFF
- | TRBJ1-2 | - | TRBV2 | TGTGCCAGCAGTGAAACAGGCTATGGCTACACCTTC | CASSETGYGYTF
- | TRBJ1-1 | TRBD1 | TRBV6-1 | TGTGCCAGCAGAAGAAACAGGGGTCTGGGCACTGAAGCTTTCTTT | CASRRNRGLGTEAFF
once | TRBJ2-5 | - | TRBV5-1 | TGCGCCAGCAGCTTGAAGGGGAAAGAGACCCAGTACTTC | CASSLKGKETQYF
- | TRBJ1-5 | TRBD1 | TRBV6-6 | TGTGCCAGCAGCACAGGGGAATTCAATCAGCCCCAGCATTTT | CASSTGEFNQPQHF
- | TRBJ2-1 | TRBD2 | TRBV9 | TGTGCCAGCAGCGGCGGGAGCGGGAGCTCCTACAATGAGCAGTTCTTC | CASSGGSGSSYNEQFF
- | TRBJ2-3 | - | TRBV5-6 | TGTGCCAGCAGCTTGAACCTCCCTCGGTTGGGGGATACGCAGTATTTT | CASSLNLPRLGDTQYF
- | TRBJ2-1 | - | TRBV5-1 | TGCGCCAGCAGCTTGGGGGATTGGTACAATGAGCAGTTCTTC | CASSLGDWYNEQFF
- | TRBJ2-5 | - | TRBV7-8 | TGTGCCAGCAGCCCCGGGGCGGAGACCCAGTACTTC | CASSPGAETQYF
- | TRBJ2-3 | TRBD1 | TRBV4-3 | TGCGCCAGCGGACTAGTGACAGGGGGCCGATCGACGCAGTATTTT | CASGLVTGGRSTQYF
- | TRBJ1-2 | - | TRBV5-1 | TGCGCCAGCAGCTTGGACAGGGCCACCTATGGCTACACCTTC | CASSLDRATYGYTF
- | TRBJ1-3 | TRBD1 | TRBV11-2 | TGTGCCAGCAGCCGGACAGGGGGCTATGGAAACACCATATATTTT | CASSRTGGYGNTIYF
- | TRBJ2-2 | TRBD2 | TRBV27 | TGTGCCAGCAGTTTTTCTGTCCGGCTAGCGGATACAAAGGCGGGCACCGGGGAGCTGTTTTTT | CASSFSVRLADTKAGTGELFF
- | TRBJ2-7 | TRBD2 | TRBV5-4 | TGTGCCAGCAGCCTAGCGGGAGTCGAAGAGCAGTACTTC | CASSLAGVEEQYF
- | TRBJ1-4 | TRBD1 | TRBV5-6 | TGTGCCAGCAGTGCCGGGACAGGGAAGGGGGAACTGTTTTTT | CASSAGTGKGELFF
once | TRBJ1-2 | TRBD1 | TRBV29-1 | TGCAGCGCGTCCACAGGGGCGAACTATGGCTACACCTTC | CSASTGANYGYTF
- | TRBJ2-6 | - | TRBV27 | TGTGCCAGCAGTTTATTGGGGCAGCTCCCCGGGGCCAACGTCCTGACTTTC | CASSLLGQLPGANVLTF
- | TRBJ1-2 | - | TRBV5-6 | TGTGCCAGCAGCCGCGGACAGAACTATGGCTACACCTTC | CASSRGQNYGYTF
- | TRBJ1-2 | - | TRBV11-2 | TGTGCCAGCAGCTCTTGGGCGAGGGGGGATGGCTACACCTTC | CASSSWARGDGYTF
- | TRBJ1-2 | TRBD1 | TRBV7-9 | TGTGCCAGCAGCGGAAAGGGACAGGTATATGGCTACACCTTC | CASSGKGQVYGYTF
- | TRBJ2-5 | TRBD1 | TRBV5-1 | TGCGCCAGCAGCTTGCTAGGGGGACAGGTGTTGGAGACCCAGTACTTC | CASSLLGGQVLETQYF
once | TRBJ2-3 | - | TRBV27 | TGTGCCAGCAGTTGGGAAGATACGCAGTATTTT | CASSWEDTQYF
many | TRBJ2-3 | TRBD2 | TRBV9 | TGTGCCAGCAGCGCGCGACTAGCGGGGGTGGATACGCAGTATTTT | CASSARLAGVDTQYF
- | TRBJ2-6 | TRBD1 | TRBV18 | TGTGCCAGCTCAGTCCAAGGACAGGGGGCGTCTGGGGCCAACGTCCTGACTTTC | CASSVQGQGASGANVLTF
- | TRBJ1-1 | - | TRBV4-1 | TGCGCCAGCAGCCAAGATCCGGTCAGAACGAACACTGAAGCTTTCTTT | CASSQDPVRTNTEAFF
- | TRBJ1-1 | - | TRBV5-1 | TGCGCCAGCAGCTTGGTCCTGGGGGCGGGGATGAACACTGAAGCTTTCTTT | CASSLVLGAGMNTEAFF
- | TRBJ2-1 | TRBD1 | TRBV7-9 | TGTGCCAGCAGCGCCGGATACAGGGGGATGAACAATGAGCAGTTCTTC | CASSAGYRGMNNEQFF
- | TRBJ2-1 | - | TRBV10-1 | TGCGCCAGCAGTGTTGGCAGGGGCTACAATGAGCAGTTCTTC | CASSVGRGYNEQFF
many | TRBJ1-1 | - | TRBV29-1 | TGCAGCGTTTTTAGGCAGCCACCAATGAACACTGAAGCTTTCTTT | CSVFRQPPMNTEAFF
- | TRBJ2-7 | TRBD1 | TRBV19 | TGTGCCAGTAGTATCGAGATACGACAGGGTCCCACCTACGAGCAGTACTTC | CASSIEIRQGPTYEQYF
- | TRBJ1-1 | - | TRBV9 | TGTGCCAGCAGCGTATCCCAGTACACTGAAGCTTTCTTT | CASSVSQYTEAFF
once | TRBJ1-3 | TRBD1 | TRBV6-5 | TGTGCCAGCAGATACGGACAGGCTGGAAACACCATATATTTT | CASRYGQAGNTIYF
- | TRBJ1-1 | TRBD1 | TRBV10-3 | TGTGCCATCAGTGAGTCACCCCGACAGGGGGAAGGCACTGAAGCTTTCTTT | CAISESPRQGEGTEAFF
- | TRBJ2-1 | TRBD1 | TRBV11-2 | TGTGCCAGCAGCTCAGACAGGGGGGATGAGCAGTTCTTC | CASSSDRGDEQFF
- | TRBJ1-2 | - | TRBV20-1 | TGCAGTGCTAGATACAGGGACGGCTACACCTTC | CSARYRDGYTF
once | TRBJ2-5 | TRBD2 | TRBV29-1 | TGCAGCGGAACCGGGACTAGCGGGACGGGAGAGACCCAGTACTTC | CSGTGTSGTGETQYF
- | TRBJ2-7 | - | TRBV12-2 | TGTGCAAGTCGCTTAGCGCCCCGATACGGGGCCTACGAGCAGTACTTC | CASRLAPRYGAYEQYF
once | TRBJ1-1 | - | TRBV11-1 | TGTGCCAGCAGCTTAGGACAGACAACACTAACTGAAGCTTTCTTT | CASSLGQTTLTEAFF
- | TRBJ2-3 | - | TRBV5-4 | TGTGCCAGCAGCTTGAACAGGCCGATTCGCACAGATACGCAGTATTTT | CASSLNRPIRTDTQYF
- | TRBJ2-7 | TRBD2 | TRBV28 | TGTGCCAGCAGTTGCCACCCCGGGACTAGCGGGAGTGTGTGCGAGCAGTACTTC | CASSCHPGTSGSVCEQYF
few | TRBJ1-2 | - | TRBV11-2 | TGTGCCAGCAGCCCCAACAGGGTCCTCTATGGCTACACCTTC | CASSPNRVLYGYTF
- | TRBJ1-2 | - | TRBV18 | TGTGCCAGCTCAACGACAGTTTTGGACTATGGCTACACCTTC | CASSTTVLDYGYTF
- | TRBJ2-2 | TRBD2 | TRBV18 | TGTGCCAGCTCGCGGACTAGCGGGAGCACCGGGGAGCTGTTTTTT | CASSRTSGSTGELFF